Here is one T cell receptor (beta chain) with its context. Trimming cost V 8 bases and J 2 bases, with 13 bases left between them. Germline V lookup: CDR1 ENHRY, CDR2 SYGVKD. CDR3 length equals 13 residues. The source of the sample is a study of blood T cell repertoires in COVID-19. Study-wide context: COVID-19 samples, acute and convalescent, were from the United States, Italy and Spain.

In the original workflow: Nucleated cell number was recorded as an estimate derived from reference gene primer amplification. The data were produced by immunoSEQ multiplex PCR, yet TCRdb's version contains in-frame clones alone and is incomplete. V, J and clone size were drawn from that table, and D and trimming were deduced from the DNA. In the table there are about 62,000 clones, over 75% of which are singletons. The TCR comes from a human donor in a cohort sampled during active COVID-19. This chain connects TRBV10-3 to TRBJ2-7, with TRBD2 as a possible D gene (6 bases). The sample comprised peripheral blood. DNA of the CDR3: TGTGCCATCGGCGGGACCGCCACCTACGAGCAGTACTTC. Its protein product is CAIGGTATYEQYF.